The 24 T cell receptor beta chains below were found in one sample sequenced in a study of T cells in women clearing cervical HPV infection. TCRdb's table, derived via immunoSEQ multiplex PCR, lists solely in-frame clones and lacks some. This repertoire includes about 36,000 clones. The sequencing input was blood buffy coat. The receptors here all came from a woman aged 18 to 75 with a cervical HPV16 infection that either progressed to CIN3+ or cleared (not recorded which).

Notes on this clone: The DNA ends 3 residues before the CDR3 does, and the rest of the CDR3 is filled in from the germline J gene. J is TRBJ2-3 and V is TRBV7-3, with 9 bases fitting TRBD1. Trimming took 3 bases from V and 0 from J; bases not matched to a gene: 7. The CDR3 consists of 17 residues. Germline values: CDR1 SGHTA, CDR2 FQGTGA. The part of the CDR3 DNA that was read is TGTGCCAGCAGCTTGATTCCCGGGACAGGGAGCACAGATACG. The encoded protein is CASSLIPGTGSTDT. The CDR3, in full, reads CASSLIPGTGSTDTQYF.

The sequenced CDR3 bases are TGTGCCAGCTCACGACGACAGGACGGAAACGGGGAG. This translates into CASSRRQDGNGE. The whole CDR3 region reads CASSRRQDGNGELFF. The V gene is TRBV18, the J gene TRBJ2-2; perhaps TRBD1 as D (6 bases). The read ends 3 residues before the CDR3 terminus; that terminus is restored from the germline J gene. This CDR3 has 15 amino acids. Germline lookup yields CDR1 KGHSH and CDR2 LQKENI. The germline V and J ends were trimmed by 4 bases and 7 bases, with 16 bases remaining between them.

Comments on this clone: The read finishes 3 residues shy of the CDR3 end, and the germline J gene is used to complete it. V usage is TRBV6-2 or TRBV6-3 and J usage is TRBJ2-3, with TRBD2 matching 10 bases. The CDR3 spans 15 residues. CDR1 and CDR2 from the germline V gene are MNHEY and SVGEGT. V trimming: 4 bases; J trimming: 4 bases; junction bases outside the gene matches: 5. CDR3 loop: CASSSAGGVADTQYF. The sequenced part of the CDR3 DNA is TGTGCCAGCAGTTCAGCGGGAGGGGTCGCAGATACG.

Worth noting for this clone: The read finishes 3 residues shy of the CDR3 end, and the germline J gene is used to complete it. The gene calls are TRBV7-2 and TRBJ2-3; D remains unclear. Germline-derived CDR1 and CDR2 are SGHTA and FQGNSA. V lost 5 bases to trimming and J lost 0 bases, with 9 bases between them. The CDR3 length is 14 residues. CDR3 residues: CASSPTTSTDTQYF. The DNA read from the CDR3 is TGTGCCAGCAGCCCGACGACTAGCACAGATACG.

Remarks on this clone: The sequenced fragment ends 3 residues before the CDR3 boundary, so the rest is inferred from the germline J gene. The chain employs TRBV7-6 and TRBJ1-2; possibly TRBD1 for D (6 bases). With 1 base removed from V and 5 bases from J, the gap between germline ends came to 14 bases. The CDR3 loop spans 15 amino acids. From germline, CDR1 is SGHVS and CDR2 FNYEAQ. The CDR3 DNA, read in part, is TGTGCCAGCAGCTTAGAGGGCCAGGGGTCTTATGGC. Amino acid sequence: CASSLEGQGSYG. The entire CDR3 protein is CASSLEGQGSYGYTF.

Concerning this clone: The read halts 3 residues ahead of the CDR3 end, with the missing end drawn from the germline J gene. V is TRBV7-3 and J is TRBJ1-6; TRBD1 might be the D (6 bases). From germline, CDR1 is SGHTA and CDR2 FQGTGA. Trimming pared 2 bases from V and 8 bases from J, leaving 13 bases between. The CDR3 totals 15 residues. The sequenced CDR3 bases are TGTGCCAGCAGCTTATCAGGGACAAGAGATTCACCC. Protein product: CASSLSGTRDSP. The whole CDR3 is CASSLSGTRDSPLHF.

As concerns this clone: The read gets to within 3 residues of the CDR3 end, and the germline J gene fills in the rest. V is TRBV28 and J is TRBJ2-7; 9 positions match TRBD1. V was pared by 8 bases and J by 1 base, with 6 bases of the junction left unmatched. Germline loops: CDR1 MDHEN, CDR2 SYDVKM. The CDR3 loop spans 14 amino acids. This CDR3 is CASLSGQGSYEQYF. The sequenced CDR3 bases are TGTGCCAGCCTTTCGGGACAGGGTTCCTACGAG.

On this clone itself: The read ends 3 residues shy of where the CDR3 ends; the end is completed using the germline J gene. The genes are TRBV25-1 and TRBJ2-3; weak D call: TRBD2 (6 bases). Germline-derived CDR1 and CDR2 are MGHDK and SYGVNS. The CDR3 length is 15 residues. V was clipped by 6 bases and J by 0 bases, with 13 bases between them. CDR3 protein: CASRRAGASTDTQYF. The sequenced part of the CDR3 DNA is TGTGCCAGCAGACGAGCGGGTGCTAGCACAGATACG.

As to this clone: Coverage ceases 3 residues before the CDR3 finishes, and the germline J gene fills in the end. The chain has TRBV5-1 and TRBJ1-5; the match to TRBD1 covers 7 bases. V was pared by 3 bases and J by 7 bases, with 4 bases of the junction left unmatched. The length of the CDR3 is 13 residues. The germline CDR1 and CDR2 sequences are SGHRS and YFSETQ. CDR3 region: CASSSTGEQPQHF. The covered CDR3 bases are TGCGCCAGCAGCTCTACAGGGGAGCAGCCC.

Concerning this clone: With the read ending 3 residues before the CDR3 end, the germline J gene is used to fill in that end. The J gene is TRBJ2-1, the V gene TRBV29-1, with 14 bases that match TRBD2. V gave up 8 bases and J gave up 4 bases; unmatched junction bases: 4. The CDR3 covers 14 residues. Germline lookup yields CDR1 SQVTM and CDR2 ANQGSEA. The CDR3 is CSSGTSGGYNEQFF. The part of the CDR3 DNA that was read is TGCAGCTCCGGGACTAGCGGGGGATACAATGAG.

Details on this clone: The observed sequence ends 3 residues before the CDR3 terminus, with the missing tail filled in from the germline J gene. The chain carries TRBV10-3 and TRBJ2-2; 10 bases align to TRBD1. This CDR3 has 15 amino acids. J gave up 2 bases and V 6 bases, and 3 bases lay outside the gene matches. CDR1 and CDR2 from the germline V gene are ENHRY and SYGVKD. CDR3 DNA (partial): TGTGCCATCAGGGAGACAGGGGGCAACACCGGGGAG. Protein: CAIRETGGNTGE. The CDR3 reads in full as CAIRETGGNTGELFF.

As for this clone: A junction end diverges from the germline sequence, so it may reflect a read error. Read sequence stops 3 residues before the CDR3 end, and the germline J gene provides the missing end. This chain uses TRBV4-2 with TRBJ2-7; tentative D call: TRBD1 (5 bases). The length of the CDR3 is 13 residues. Germline CDR1 is LGHNA and CDR2 is YNFKEQ. The part of the CDR3 DNA that was read is TGCGCCAGCAGCCAAGCCAGGGCCTACGAG. Translation gives CASSQARAYE. The CDR3 reads in full as CASSQARAYEQYF.

Of note for this clone: The read halts 3 residues ahead of the CDR3 end, with the missing end drawn from the germline J gene. The chain recombines TRBV2 with TRBJ2-2, with 10 bases that match TRBD2. The CDR3 length is 15 residues. The germline CDR1 and CDR2 sequences are SNHLY and FYNNEI. V was clipped by 6 bases and J by 6 bases; unmatched bases: 7. CDR3 region: CASRGSGGASGELFF. CDR3 DNA (partial): TGTGCCAGCAGGGGGAGCGGGGGGGCCTCCGGGGAG.

Of note for this clone: The CDR3 end is not reached by the read, which stops 3 residues before it; the germline J gene fills it in. The gene calls are TRBV7-6 and TRBJ2-7; the D is unclear. V was clipped by 1 base and J by 5 bases, with 15 bases between them. This CDR3 region has 15 residues. The germline V gene encodes CDR1 SGHVS and CDR2 FNYEAQ. The CDR3 loop is CASSLDPVGYNEQYF. CDR3 DNA (partial): TGTGCCAGCAGCTTAGATCCTGTGGGCTACAACGAG. Using reference TRBV7-6 and TRBJ2-7 for the parts outside the CDR3, the full variable domain is GAGVSQSPRYKVTKRGQDVALRCDPISGHVSLYWYRQALGQGPEFLTYFNYEAQQDKSGLPNDRFSAERPEGSISTLTIQRTEQRDSAMYRCASSLDPVGYNEQYFGPGTRLTVT.

Points on this clone: The CDR3 end is not reached by the read, which stops 3 residues before it; the germline J gene fills it in. The chain recombines TRBV4-1 with TRBJ2-7; 9 nucleotides match TRBD1. Germline V lookup: CDR1 MGHRA, CDR2 YSYEKL. The trim removed 4 bases at V and 4 bases at J, leaving 8 bases unmatched. The CDR3 runs 15 residues. Partial CDR3 DNA: TGCGCCAGCAGCCGGGGACAGGGCAATGGGTACGAG. It is translated as CASSRGQGNGYE. The complete CDR3 protein is CASSRGQGNGYEQYF.

Points on this clone: The read halts 3 residues ahead of the CDR3 end, with the missing end drawn from the germline J gene. V usage is TRBV7-2 and J usage is TRBJ2-7; TRBD1 might be the D (5 bases). The CDR3 loop spans 15 amino acids. Germline V CDR1 and CDR2: SGHTA, FQGNSA. Deletions cut 3 bases from V and 5 bases from J, with 17 bases between. CDR3 DNA (partial): TGTGCCAGCAGCTTTATGGGGCGGTCCGTTGACGAG. This codes for CASSFMGRSVDE. The complete CDR3 sequence is CASSFMGRSVDEQYF. Filled out from reference TRBV7-2 and TRBJ2-7, the complete variable domain reads GAGVSQSPSNKVTEKGKDVELRCDPISGHTALYWYRQSLGQGLEFLIYFQGNSAPDKSGLPSDRFSAERTGGSVSTLTIQRTQQEDSAVYLCASSFMGRSVDEQYFGPGTRLTVT.

Notes on this clone: The sequence runs out 3 residues before the end of the CDR3; the remainder is reconstructed from the germline J gene. The J gene is TRBJ2-3, the V gene TRBV9; D is unclear. The CDR3 contains 14 residues. Trimming pared 4 bases from V and 2 bases from J, leaving 11 bases between. Germline CDR1 SGDLS, CDR2 YYNGEE. The sequenced CDR3 bases are TGTGCCAGCAGCCCCCAGCGTCCCACAGATACG. This codes for CASSPQRPTDT. From start to end, the CDR3 is CASSPQRPTDTQYF.

In regard to this clone: The CDR3 extends 3 residues past the end of the read, so its final part is completed from the germline J gene. The V and J genes are TRBV13 and TRBJ2-1; tentative D call: TRBD2 (6 bases). CDR3 length: 16 residues. With 5 bases removed from V and 4 bases from J, the gap between germline ends came to 18 bases. Germline V CDR1 and CDR2: PRHDT, FYEKMQ (reference sequence). Partial CDR3 DNA: TGTGCCAGCAGCCATACCGGGAGCGCGGGGTACAATGAG. It is translated as CASSHTGSAGYNE. The complete CDR3 sequence is CASSHTGSAGYNEQFF. The full variable domain, completed using reference TRBV13 and TRBJ2-1, is AAGVIQSPRHLIKEKRETATLKCYPIPRHDTVYWYQQGPGQDPQFLISFYEKMQSDKGSIPDRFSAQQFSDYHSELNMSSLELGDSALYFCASSHTGSAGYNEQFFGPGTRLTVL.

In regard to this clone: The junction departs from the called germline gene at one end, perhaps through a read error. With the read ending 3 residues before the CDR3 end, the germline J gene is used to fill in that end. The chain has TRBV18 and TRBJ2-7; TRBD2 might be the D (5 bases). There are 15 residues in the CDR3. Looked up from germline, CDR1 is KGHSH and CDR2 is LQKENI. The CDR3 loop reads CASAPLPGSAYEQYF. The sequenced part of the CDR3 DNA is TGTGCCAGCGCACCACTGCCGGGGAGCGCCTACGAG.

Details on this clone: From the germline J gene comes the end of the CDR3, since the read stops 3 residues before it. V and J are TRBV10-3 and TRBJ2-2, with 9 bases lining up with TRBD2. Germline trimming cut 4 bases from V and 6 bases from J; bases unmatched to any gene: 9. This CDR3 has 16 residues. Germline V lookup: CDR1 ENHRY, CDR2 SYGVKD. CDR3 bases read: TGTGCCATCAGTGCCTCCGGCGGGAGGGCCGCCGGGGAG. Protein: CAISASGGRAAGE. The CDR3 in full is CAISASGGRAAGELFF.

Comment on this clone: The CDR3 is cut off 3 residues early in the read; its end comes from the germline J gene. The V and J genes are TRBV20-1 and TRBJ1-5; 9 nucleotides match TRBD1. V was pared by 1 base and J by 3 bases, with 4 bases of the junction left unmatched. The CDR3 loop spans 15 amino acids. Germline V gives CDR1 DFQATT, CDR2 SNEGSKA (reference sequence). The sequenced part of the CDR3 DNA is TGCAGTGCTAGAGTGGGACAGGGCTACAATCAGCCC. Translation: CSARVGQGYNQP. The full CDR3 protein reads CSARVGQGYNQPQHF.

Comment on this clone: The CDR3 is cut off 3 residues early in the read; its end comes from the germline J gene. The chain couples TRBV19 to TRBJ1-2; possible D gene TRBD1, 5 bases. Germline values: CDR1 LNHDA, CDR2 SQIVND (reference sequence). There are 13 residues in the CDR3. V was clipped by 3 bases and J by 5 bases, with 10 bases between them. The part of the CDR3 DNA that was read is TGTGCCAGTAGTATGGAGGGGAGGTATGGC. Translating it yields CASSMEGRYG. Given in full, the CDR3 is CASSMEGRYGYTF.

Concerning this clone: Sequencing ends 3 residues short of the CDR3 end; the germline J gene provides the rest. V usage is TRBV6-4 and J usage is TRBJ2-3; TRBD2 aligns across 9 bases. Germline CDR1 and CDR2: MRHNA and SNTAGT. After removal of 4 bases from V and 1 base from J, the junction contained 0 bases not matched to a gene. This CDR3 has 14 residues. Here the CDR3 reads CASSVAGGTDTQYF. The covered CDR3 bases are TGTGCCAGCAGTGTAGCGGGGGGCACAGATACG.

In regard to this clone: The read stops 3 residues short of the end of the CDR3; the missing end is completed from the germline J gene. V and J are TRBV20-1 and TRBJ2-6; D not certain. Trimming shortened V by 6 bases and J by 0 bases, and 12 bases separated the two germline ends. Germline CDR1 reads DFQATT; CDR2 reads SNEGSKA (reference sequence). CDR3 length: 15 amino acids. CDR3 sequence reads: CSALGVPSGANVLTF. The CDR3 DNA, read in part, is TGCAGTGCGCTAGGTGTACCCTCTGGGGCCAACGTC.